This TCR beta chain was observed in a study of cytomegalovirus exposure and HLA in healthy donors (dated by TCRdb to about 2017). Regarding the complete study: A later analysis indicated that the 120 validation repertoires were generated on the platform also employed for the 700 or so repertoires of the first cohort. The aim of the study was to test whether cataloging public T cell receptors could identify signatures of past pathogen exposure. A separate validation cohort of about 110 different subjects was used in addition to the roughly 700-subject first cohort. High-throughput TCR immunosequencing, statistical association of individual TCRs with disease status, and machine learning were combined to predict cytomegalovirus infection status. Overall results and qualifications from the work: Most TCR sequences were observed very rarely across donors, whereas some public TCRs were present in many individuals. A total of about 180 TCR beta chains were listed by the study as associated with cytomegalovirus. The classifier was reported to diagnose cytomegalovirus status with high specificity and sensitivity in both the original and validation cohorts. Subsequent analysis determined that TCRs grouped into clusters in the first cohort also showed a tendency toward co-occurrence across the 130 or so validation repertoires, and 90% to 95% of cluster scores exceeded 0. In vitro tests confirmed that a few of the cytomegalovirus-associated TCR beta chains recognize cytomegalovirus antigens. According to the authors, the approach could potentially be generalized to other disease states and immunological phenotypes. A later analysis lacked HLA typing for the validation cohort, so it scored co-occurrence in that cohort across all 110 or so repertoires.

On this clone itself: Its antigen has not been determined. No much larger clone is present one base from it, and per-base qualities are unavailable.

The library came from the immunoSEQ multiplex PCR assay. On the authors' methods: A statistical classification framework was built to diagnose cytomegalovirus status from the catalog of TCR beta chain sequences. TCRdb mirrors the immuneACCESS table, restricted to in-frame sequences. Some clones are absent from its copies; in checked studies, under half trace to an unresolved V gene, and the reason for the others is unknown. V and J calls and clone size are copied from that table; D and trimming were computed from the DNA. A total of tens of thousands of clones appear in this sample, roughly 96% of them only once. Over 2% of the sample comes from the top ten. The donors were included in the validation cohort of 100 to 150 subjects, a group kept apart from the roughly 610-subject first cohort. V was cut back by 2 bases and J by 3 bases, leaving a gap of 14 bases between them. Taken from cysteine to phenylalanine, the CDR3 has 15 residues. Here the CDR3 DNA is all that survives: 45 bases in frame from base 1. CDR1 and CDR2, per the germline V gene (reference sequence), are SGHNT and YYREEE.

This clonotype was sampled from a man between 18 and 29 years old in good health and CMV-seronegative. Sequencing input: PBMCs. The rearranged chain carries TRBV5-4 and TRBJ2-5; possibly the D gene is TRBD1, per 6 matching bases. The nucleotide sequence is given as TGTGCCAGCAGCTTCCCGACAGGAGAGGAAGAGACCCAGTACTTC. This codes for CASSFPTGEEETQYF.